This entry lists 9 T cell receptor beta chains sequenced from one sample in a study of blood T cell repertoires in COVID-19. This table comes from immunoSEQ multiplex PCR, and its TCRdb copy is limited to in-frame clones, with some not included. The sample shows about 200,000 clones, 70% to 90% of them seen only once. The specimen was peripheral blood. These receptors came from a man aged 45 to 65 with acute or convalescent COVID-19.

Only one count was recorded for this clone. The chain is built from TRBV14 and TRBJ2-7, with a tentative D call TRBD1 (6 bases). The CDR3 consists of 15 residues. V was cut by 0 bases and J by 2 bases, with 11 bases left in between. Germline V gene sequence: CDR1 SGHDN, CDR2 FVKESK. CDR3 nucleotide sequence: TGTGCCAGCAGCCAAGAACAGGGATTCACCTACGAGCAGTACTTC. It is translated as CASSQEQGFTYEQYF.

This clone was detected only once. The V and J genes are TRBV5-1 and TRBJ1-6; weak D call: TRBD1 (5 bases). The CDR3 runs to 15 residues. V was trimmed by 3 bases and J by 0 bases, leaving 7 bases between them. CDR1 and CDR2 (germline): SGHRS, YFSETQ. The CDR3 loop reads CASSSDSSYNSPLHF. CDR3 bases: TGCGCCAGCAGCTCAGACAGCTCCTATAATTCACCCCTCCACTTT. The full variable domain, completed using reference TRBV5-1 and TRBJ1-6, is KAGVTQTPRYLIKTRGQQVTLSCSPISGHRSVSWYQQTPGQGLQFLFEYFSETQRNKGNFPGRFSGRQFSNSRSEMNVSTLELGDSALYLCASSSDSSYNSPLHFGNGTRLTVT.

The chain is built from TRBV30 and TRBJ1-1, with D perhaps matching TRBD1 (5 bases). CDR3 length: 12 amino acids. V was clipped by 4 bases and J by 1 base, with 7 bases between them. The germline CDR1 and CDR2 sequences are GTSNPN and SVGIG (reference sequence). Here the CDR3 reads CAWIRGNTEAFF. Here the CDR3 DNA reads TGTGCCTGGATAAGGGGGAACACTGAAGCTTTCTTT.

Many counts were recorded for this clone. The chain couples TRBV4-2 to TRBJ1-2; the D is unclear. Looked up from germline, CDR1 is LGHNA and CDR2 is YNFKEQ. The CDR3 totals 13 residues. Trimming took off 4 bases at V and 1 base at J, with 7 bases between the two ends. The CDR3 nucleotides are TGTGCCAGCAGCCCCGACATTAACTATGGCTACACCTTC. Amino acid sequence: CASSPDINYGYTF.

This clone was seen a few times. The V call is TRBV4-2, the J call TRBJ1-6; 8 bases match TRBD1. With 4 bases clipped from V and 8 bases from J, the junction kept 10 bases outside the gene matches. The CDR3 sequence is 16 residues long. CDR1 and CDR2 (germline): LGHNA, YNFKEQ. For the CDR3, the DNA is TGTGCCAGCAGCCCCCTCCAGGGGGCGATGGATTCACCCCTCCACTTT. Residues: CASSPLQGAMDSPLHF.

CDR3 in DNA: TGTGCCAGCAGAAACCTAGCGGGGACCTACGAGCAGTACTTC. This sequence encodes CASRNLAGTYEQYF. The genes are TRBV27 and TRBJ2-7; 9 bases align to TRBD2. CDR3 length: 14 amino acids. Per germline, CDR1 MNHEY and CDR2 SMNVEV (reference sequence). V lost 6 bases, J lost 2 bases, and 5 bases stayed unmatched.

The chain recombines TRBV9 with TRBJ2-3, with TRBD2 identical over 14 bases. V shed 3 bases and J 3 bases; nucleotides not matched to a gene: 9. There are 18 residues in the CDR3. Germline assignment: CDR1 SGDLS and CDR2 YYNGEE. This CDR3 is CASSAQLGLAGGTDTQYF. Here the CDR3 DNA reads TGTGCCAGCAGCGCCCAACTCGGACTAGCGGGGGGTACAGATACGCAGTATTTT. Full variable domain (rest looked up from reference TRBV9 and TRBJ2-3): DSGVTQTPKHLITATGQRVTLRCSPRSGDLSVYWYQQSLDQGLQFLIQYYNGEERAKGNILERFSAQQFPDLHSELNLSSLELGDSALYFCASSAQLGLAGGTDTQYFGPGTRLTVL.

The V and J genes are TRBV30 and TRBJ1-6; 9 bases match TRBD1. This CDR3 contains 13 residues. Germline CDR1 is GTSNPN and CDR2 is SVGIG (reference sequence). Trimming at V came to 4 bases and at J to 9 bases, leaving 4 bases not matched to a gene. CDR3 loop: CAWTRQGVSPLHF. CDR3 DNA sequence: TGTGCCTGGACCAGACAGGGGGTTTCACCCCTCCACTTT.

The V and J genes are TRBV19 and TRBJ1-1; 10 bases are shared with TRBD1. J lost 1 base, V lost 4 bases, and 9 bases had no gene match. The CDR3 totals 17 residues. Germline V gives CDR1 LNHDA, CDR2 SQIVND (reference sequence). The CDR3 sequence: CASSTGRQGARNTEAFF. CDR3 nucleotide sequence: TGTGCCAGTAGTACCGGTCGACAGGGGGCACGGAACACTGAAGCTTTCTTT.